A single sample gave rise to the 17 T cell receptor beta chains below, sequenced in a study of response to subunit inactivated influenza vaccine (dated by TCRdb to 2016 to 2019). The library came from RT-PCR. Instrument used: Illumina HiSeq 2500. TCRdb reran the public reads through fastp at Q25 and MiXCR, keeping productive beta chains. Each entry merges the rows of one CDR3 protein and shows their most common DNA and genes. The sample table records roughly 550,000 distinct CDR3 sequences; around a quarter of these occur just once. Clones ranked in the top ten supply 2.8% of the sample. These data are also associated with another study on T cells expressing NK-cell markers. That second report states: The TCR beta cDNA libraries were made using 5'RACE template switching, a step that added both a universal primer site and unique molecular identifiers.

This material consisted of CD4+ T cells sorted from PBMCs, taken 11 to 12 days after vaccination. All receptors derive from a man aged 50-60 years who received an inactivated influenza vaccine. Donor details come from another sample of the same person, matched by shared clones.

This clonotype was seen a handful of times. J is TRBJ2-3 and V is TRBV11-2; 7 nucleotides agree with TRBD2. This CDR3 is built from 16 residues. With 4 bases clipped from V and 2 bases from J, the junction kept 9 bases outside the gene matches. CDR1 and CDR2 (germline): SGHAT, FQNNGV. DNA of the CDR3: TGTGCCAGCAGCTCAAGGACTAGATGGGACACAGATACGCAGTATTTT. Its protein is CASSSRTRWDTDTQYF.

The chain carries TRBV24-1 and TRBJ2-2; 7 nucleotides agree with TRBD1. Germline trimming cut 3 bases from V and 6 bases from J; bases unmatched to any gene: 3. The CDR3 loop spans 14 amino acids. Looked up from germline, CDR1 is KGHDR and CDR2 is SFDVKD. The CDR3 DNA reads TGTGCCACCAGTGATACAACAGGGGCCGGGGAGCTGTTTTTT. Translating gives CATSDTTGAGELFF.

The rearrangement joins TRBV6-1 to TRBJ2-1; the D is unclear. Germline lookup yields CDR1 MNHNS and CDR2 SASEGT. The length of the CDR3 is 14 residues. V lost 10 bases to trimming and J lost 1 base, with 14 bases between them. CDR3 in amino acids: CATLPTGSYNEQFF. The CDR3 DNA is TGTGCCACCCTACCGACGGGTTCCTACAATGAGCAGTTCTTC.

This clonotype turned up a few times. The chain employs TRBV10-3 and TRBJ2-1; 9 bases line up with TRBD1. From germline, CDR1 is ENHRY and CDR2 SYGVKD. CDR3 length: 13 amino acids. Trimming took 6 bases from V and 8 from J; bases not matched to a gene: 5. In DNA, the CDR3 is TGTGCCATCAGCCGGGACAGGGCGGATGAGCAGTTCTTC. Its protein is CAISRDRADEQFF.

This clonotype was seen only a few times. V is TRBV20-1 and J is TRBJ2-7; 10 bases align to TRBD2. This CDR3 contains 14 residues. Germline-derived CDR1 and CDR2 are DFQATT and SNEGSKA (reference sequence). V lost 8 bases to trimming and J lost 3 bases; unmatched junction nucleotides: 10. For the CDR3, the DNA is TGCAGTACAAAAAGGACTAGCGGCAACTACGAGCAGTACTTC. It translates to CSTKRTSGNYEQYF.

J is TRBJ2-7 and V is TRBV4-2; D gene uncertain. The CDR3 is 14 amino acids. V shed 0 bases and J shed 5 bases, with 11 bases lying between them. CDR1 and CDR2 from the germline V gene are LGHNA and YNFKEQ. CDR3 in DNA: TGTGCCAGCAGCCAAGAAGGTATTGTCGACGAGCAGTACTTC. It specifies CASSQEGIVDEQYF.

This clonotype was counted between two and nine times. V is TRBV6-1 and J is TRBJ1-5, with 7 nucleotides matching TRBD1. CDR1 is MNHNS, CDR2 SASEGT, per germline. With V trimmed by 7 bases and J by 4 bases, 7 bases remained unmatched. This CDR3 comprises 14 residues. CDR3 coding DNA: TGTGCCAGCAAGGGGGCTGGGGGAAATCAGCCCCAGCATTTT. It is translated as CASKGAGGNQPQHF.

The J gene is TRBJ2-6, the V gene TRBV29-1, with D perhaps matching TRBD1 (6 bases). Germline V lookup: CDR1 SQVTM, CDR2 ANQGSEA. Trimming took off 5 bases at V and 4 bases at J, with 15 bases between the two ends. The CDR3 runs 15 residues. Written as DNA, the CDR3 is TGCAGCGTTCCCAAAGGGGGATCCGGGGCCAACGTCCTGACTTTC. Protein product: CSVPKGGSGANVLTF.

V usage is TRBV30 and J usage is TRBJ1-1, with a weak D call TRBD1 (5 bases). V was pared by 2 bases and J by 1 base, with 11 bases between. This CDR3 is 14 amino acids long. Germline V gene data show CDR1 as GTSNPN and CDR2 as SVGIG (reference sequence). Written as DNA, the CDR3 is TGTGCCTGGAGTCGGACGAGGGGGAACACTGAAGCTTTCTTT. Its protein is CAWSRTRGNTEAFF.

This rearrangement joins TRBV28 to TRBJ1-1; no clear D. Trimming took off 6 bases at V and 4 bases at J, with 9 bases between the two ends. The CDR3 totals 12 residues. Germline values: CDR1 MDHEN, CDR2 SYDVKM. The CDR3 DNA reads TGTGCCAGCAGCAGGTGGGCCACTGAAGCTTTCTTT. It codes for CASSRWATEAFF. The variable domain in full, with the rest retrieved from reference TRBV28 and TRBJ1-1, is DVKVTQSSRYLVKRTGEKVFLECVQDMDHENMFWYRQDPGLGLRLIYFSYDVKMKEKGDIPEGYSVSREKKERFSLILESASTNQTSMYLCASSRWATEAFFGQGTRLTVV.

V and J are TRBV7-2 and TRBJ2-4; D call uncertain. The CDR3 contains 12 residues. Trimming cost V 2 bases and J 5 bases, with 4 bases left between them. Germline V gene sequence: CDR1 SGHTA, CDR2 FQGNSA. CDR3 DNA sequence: TGTGCCAGCAGCTTACTGGAAAACATTCAGTACTTC. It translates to CASSLLENIQYF.

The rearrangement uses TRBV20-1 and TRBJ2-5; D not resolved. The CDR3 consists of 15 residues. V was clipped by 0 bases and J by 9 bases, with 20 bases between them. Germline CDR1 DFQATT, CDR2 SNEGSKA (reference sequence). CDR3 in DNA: TGCAGTGCTAGAGATATAAGGCAGGTGGAAATGCCCCAGTACTTC. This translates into CSARDIRQVEMPQYF.

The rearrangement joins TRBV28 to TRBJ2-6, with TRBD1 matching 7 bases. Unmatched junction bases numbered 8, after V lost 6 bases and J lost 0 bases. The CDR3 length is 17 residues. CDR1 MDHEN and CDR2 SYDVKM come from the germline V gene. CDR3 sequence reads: CASSWGTVLSGANVLTF. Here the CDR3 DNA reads TGTGCCAGCAGCTGGGGGACAGTCCTCTCTGGGGCCAACGTCCTGACTTTC.

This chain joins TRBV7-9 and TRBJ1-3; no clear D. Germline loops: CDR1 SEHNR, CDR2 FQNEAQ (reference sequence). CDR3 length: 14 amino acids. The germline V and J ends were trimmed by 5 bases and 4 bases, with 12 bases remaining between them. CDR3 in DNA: TGTGCCAGCAGCCAAACCTTCTCGGGAAACACCATATATTTT. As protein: CASSQTFSGNTIYF. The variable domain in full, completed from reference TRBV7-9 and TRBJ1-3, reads DTGVSQNPRHKITKRGQNVTFRCDPISEHNRLYWYRQTLGQGPEFLTYFQNEAQLEKSRLLSDRFSAERPKGSFSTLEIQRTEQGDSAMYLCASSQTFSGNTIYFGEGSWLTVV.

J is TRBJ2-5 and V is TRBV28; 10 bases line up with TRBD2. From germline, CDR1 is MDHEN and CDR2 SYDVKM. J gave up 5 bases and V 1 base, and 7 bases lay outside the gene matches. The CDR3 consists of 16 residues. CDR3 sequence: CASSLSSGGARETQYF. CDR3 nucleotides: TGTGCCAGCAGTTTATCCAGCGGGGGGGCCCGTGAGACCCAGTACTTC.

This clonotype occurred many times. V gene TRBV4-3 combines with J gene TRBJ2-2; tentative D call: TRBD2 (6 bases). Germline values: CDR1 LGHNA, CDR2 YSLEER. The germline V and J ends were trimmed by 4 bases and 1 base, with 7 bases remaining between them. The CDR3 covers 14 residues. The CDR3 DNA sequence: TGCGCCAGCAGCCGGAGGGTGAACACCGGGGAGCTGTTTTTT. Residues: CASSRRVNTGELFF.

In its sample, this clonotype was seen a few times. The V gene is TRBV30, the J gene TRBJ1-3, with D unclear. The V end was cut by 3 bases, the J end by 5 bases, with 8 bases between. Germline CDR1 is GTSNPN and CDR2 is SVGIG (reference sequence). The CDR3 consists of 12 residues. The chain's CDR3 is CAWRTPRNTIYF. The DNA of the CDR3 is TGTGCCTGGAGAACACCGAGAAACACCATATATTTT.